This T cell receptor beta chain appears in the sequencing data of a study of blood T cell repertoires in COVID-19. Clones were read by immunoSEQ multiplex PCR, and TCRdb kept only the in-frame ones, dropping some. Of about 320,000 clones listed, approximately 88% were seen once; the top ten hold around 1.6%. The V gene's germline CDR1 is LGHNT and CDR2 FRNRAP. Trimming took 0 bases from V and 7 from J; bases not matched to a gene: 5. CDR3 size: 16 residues. The material sequenced was peripheral blood. The clonotype comes from a woman younger than 45 with COVID-19, enrolled during active disease. This rearrangement joins TRBV12-5 to TRBJ2-1, with TRBD2 matching over 11 bases. The CDR3 region has the DNA TGTGCTAGTGGTTTGGTCCTAGCGGGGGGCGGGAATGAGCAGTTCTTC. Encoded protein: CASGLVLAGGGNEQFF. The full variable domain, its missing parts supplied by reference TRBV12-5 and TRBJ2-1, is DARVTQTPRHKVTEMGQEVTMRCQPILGHNTVFWYRQTMMQGLELLAYFRNRAPLDDSGMPKDRFSAEMPDATLATLKIQPSEPRDSAVYFCASGLVLAGGGNEQFFGPGTRLTVL.